This TCR beta chain was recovered during a study of blood T cell repertoires in COVID-19. Patients in Seattle were enrolled during active infection, then followed longitudinally. The repertoire was sequenced with immunoSEQ multiplex PCR; TCRdb's copy has only in-frame clones and lacks some. The sample shows roughly 180,000 clones, 70% to 85% of them seen only once. V dropped 6 bases and J dropped 11 bases, with 16 bases sitting between them. The CDR3 sequence is 11 residues long. Germline loops: CDR1 DFQATT, CDR2 SNEGSKA (reference sequence). The TCR sequence derives from a man older than 75 with COVID-19, enrolled during active disease. V usage is TRBV20-1 and J usage is TRBJ1-1; D might be TRBD1 (6 bases). Sequencing input: peripheral blood. The CDR3 loop is CSAALQGYAFF. CDR3 in DNA: TGCAGTGCCGCTTTGCAGGGGTACGCTTTCTTT.